This T cell receptor beta chain was sequenced during a study of blood T cell repertoires in COVID-19. This CDR3 comprises 14 residues. V shed 0 bases and J shed 0 bases, with 4 bases lying between them. Germline CDR1 is LGHDT and CDR2 is YNNKEL (reference sequence). In the original analysis: Amplification with reference gene primers provided the estimates of nucleated cell counts. This table comes from immunoSEQ multiplex PCR, and its TCRdb copy is limited to in-frame clones, with some not included. Clone size and the V and J calls come from that table; the DNA yielded D and trimming. This sample yields approximately 150,000 clones, of which 70% to 85% are seen a single time; over 12% belongs to the top ten. A remark on this clone: This sample also contains other DNA sequences that code for the same CDR3.

This clonotype was sampled from a man over 45 who had recovered from COVID-19. The chain carries TRBV3-1 (or the pseudogene TRBV3-2) and TRBJ2-3; no reliable D call. Sequencing was carried out using PBMCs or T cells enriched from blood (not recorded which). The CDR3 nucleotides read TGTGCCAGCAGCCAAGACCCAAGCACAGATACGCAGTATTTT. This sequence encodes CASSQDPSTDTQYF.